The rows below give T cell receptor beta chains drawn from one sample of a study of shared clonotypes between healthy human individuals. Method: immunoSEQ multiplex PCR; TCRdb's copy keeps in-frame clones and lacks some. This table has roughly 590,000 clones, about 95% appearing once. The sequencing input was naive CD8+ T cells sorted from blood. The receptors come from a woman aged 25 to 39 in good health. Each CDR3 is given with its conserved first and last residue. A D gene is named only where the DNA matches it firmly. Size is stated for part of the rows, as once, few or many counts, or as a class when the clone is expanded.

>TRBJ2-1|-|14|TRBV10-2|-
TGCGCCAGCAGTGAGTCCCCCTCCTACAATGAGCAGTTCTTC
CASSESPSYNEQFF
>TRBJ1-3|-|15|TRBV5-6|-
TGTGCCAGCAGCTTGGCAAGGAACTCTGGAAACACCATATATTTT
CASSLARNSGNTIYF
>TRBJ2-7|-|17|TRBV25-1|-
TGTGCCAGCAGGGGGAGAACTCCCGGACTTGACTCCTACGAGCAGTACTTC
CASRGRTPGLDSYEQYF
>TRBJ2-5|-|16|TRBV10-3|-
TGTGCCATCAGTGAGTCGGGGCAGAAGTACCAAGAGACCCAGTACTTC
CAISESGQKYQETQYF
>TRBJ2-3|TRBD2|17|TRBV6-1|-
TGTGCCAGCAGTGATCAACTAGCGGGAGGGCCCACAGATACGCAGTATTTT
CASSDQLAGGPTDTQYF
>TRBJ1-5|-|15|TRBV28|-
TGTGCCAGCAGTTATCCCCCGGACATCAATCAGCCCCAGCATTTT
CASSYPPDINQPQHF
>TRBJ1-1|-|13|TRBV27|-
TGTGCCAGCAGTTTAGGAGGGGTGACTGAAGCTTTCTTT
CASSLGGVTEAFF
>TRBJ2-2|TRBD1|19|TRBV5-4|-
TGTGCCAGCAGCTTGGGAGTTAAAGGGCCAGGGGGCTACACCGGGGAGCTGTTTTTT
CASSLGVKGPGGYTGELFF
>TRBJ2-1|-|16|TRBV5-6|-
TGTGCCAGCAGCTTGGAGGTGGGTTACTCCTACAATGAGCAGTTCTTC
CASSLEVGYSYNEQFF
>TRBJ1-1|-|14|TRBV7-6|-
TGTGCCAGCAGCTCACGGGGTGCCAACACTGAAGCTTTCTTT
CASSSRGANTEAFF
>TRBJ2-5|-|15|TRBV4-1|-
TGCGCCAGCAGCCAAGACGAGTCCCTCCCCAAGACCCAGTACTTC
CASSQDESLPKTQYF
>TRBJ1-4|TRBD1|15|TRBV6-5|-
TGTGCCAGCAGTTACTCGACAGGGCTAAATGAAAAACTGTTTTTT
CASSYSTGLNEKLFF
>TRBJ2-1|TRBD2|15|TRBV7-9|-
TGTGCCAGCAGCTTACTACTAGCGGGAGTACATGAGCAGTTCTTC
CASSLLLAGVHEQFF
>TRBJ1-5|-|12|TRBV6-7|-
TGTGCCAGCAGTTATTGGGGTGAGCCCCAGCATTTT
CASSYWGEPQHF
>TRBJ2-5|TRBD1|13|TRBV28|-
TGTGCCGGAAACAGGGGATCGGGAGAGACCCAGTACTTC
CAGNRGSGETQYF
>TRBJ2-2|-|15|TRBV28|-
TGTGCCAGCAGTTTATACCCCGCGAACACCGGGGAGCTGTTTTTT
CASSLYPANTGELFF
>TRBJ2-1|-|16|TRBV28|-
TGTGCCAGCAGTAGCATTAGAGAAAAATCCTACAATGAGCAGTTCTTC
CASSSIREKSYNEQFF
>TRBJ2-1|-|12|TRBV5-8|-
TGTGCCAGCAGCTTTGGGACATTGGAGCAGTTCTTC
CASSFGTLEQFF
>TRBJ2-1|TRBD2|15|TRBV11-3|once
TGTGCCAGCAGCCAGGAGGCGGGAGCGTACAATGAGCAGTTCTTC
CASSQEAGAYNEQFF
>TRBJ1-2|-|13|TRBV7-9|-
TGTGCCAGCAGCTTGAAAGGAGGCCATGGCTACACCTTC
CASSLKGGHGYTF
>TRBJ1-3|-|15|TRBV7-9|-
TGTGCCAGCAGCTTAGTTGGGAGCAGTCGTAGGACCATATATTTT
CASSLVGSSRRTIYF
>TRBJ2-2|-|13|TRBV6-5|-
TGTGCCAGCAGTTACGGGGGTGCCGGGGAGCTGTTTTTT
CASSYGGAGELFF
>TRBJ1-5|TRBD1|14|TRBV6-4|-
TGTGCCAGCAGGGACAGGAATAGCAATCAGCCCCAGCATTTT
CASRDRNSNQPQHF
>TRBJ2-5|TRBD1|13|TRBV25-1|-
TGTGCCAGCAGTGCATACAGGGGAGAGACCCAGTACTTC
CASSAYRGETQYF
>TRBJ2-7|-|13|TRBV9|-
TGTGCCAGCAGCGGGGGTATCGGGTTCGAGCAGTACTTC
CASSGGIGFEQYF
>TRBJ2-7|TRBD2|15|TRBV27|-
TGTGCCAGCAGTTTGAGAGCGGGAGGCTCCTACGAGCAGTACTTC
CASSLRAGGSYEQYF
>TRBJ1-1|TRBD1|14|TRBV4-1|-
TGCGCCAGCAGCCCGCCGGGACAGGGGGCATCTGCTTTCTTT
CASSPPGQGASAFF
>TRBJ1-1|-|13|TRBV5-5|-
TGTGCCAGCAGCTTGAAATCGAACACTGAAGCTTTCTTT
CASSLKSNTEAFF
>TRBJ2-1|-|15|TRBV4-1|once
TGCGCCAGCAGCCAAGTCTCGGGTGGGTGGAATGAGCAGTTCTTC
CASSQVSGGWNEQFF
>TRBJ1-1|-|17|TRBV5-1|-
TGCGCCAGCAGCCCTCACACAGGCTGGGGGCTGAACACTGAAGCTTTCTTT
CASSPHTGWGLNTEAFF
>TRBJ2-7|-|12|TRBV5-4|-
TGTGCCAGCAGCCAGGGACCTTGGGAGCAGTACTTC
CASSQGPWEQYF
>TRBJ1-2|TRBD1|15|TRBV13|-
TGTGCCAGCAGCTTTATGACAGGGGGAAACTATGGCTACACCTTC
CASSFMTGGNYGYTF
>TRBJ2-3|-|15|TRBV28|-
TGTGCCAGCAGGGTGACGTGGGAGGACACAGATACGCAGTATTTT
CASRVTWEDTDTQYF
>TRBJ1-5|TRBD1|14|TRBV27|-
TGTGCCAGCAGACAGGGGTGGGGTGGTCAGCCCCAGCATTTT
CASRQGWGGQPQHF
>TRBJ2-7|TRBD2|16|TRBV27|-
TGTGCCAGCAGTTCCCGACTAGCGGGGATTTCCTACGAGCAGTACTTC
CASSSRLAGISYEQYF
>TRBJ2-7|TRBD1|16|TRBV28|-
TGTGCCAGCAGACAACCCGCCCGACAGGGATCCTACGAGCAGTACTTC
CASRQPARQGSYEQYF
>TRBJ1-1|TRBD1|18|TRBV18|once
TGTGCCAGCTCACCACCCCGAGTCGGGACAGCGAGGGGCACTGAAGCTTTCTTT
CASSPPRVGTARGTEAFF
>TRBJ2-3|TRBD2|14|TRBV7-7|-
TGTGCCAGCAGCCTAGCGGGGCCCACAGATACGCAGTATTTT
CASSLAGPTDTQYF
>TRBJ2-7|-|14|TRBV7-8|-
TGTGCCAGCAGCCTAGGAGGGGTTTCCTACGAGCAGTACTTC
CASSLGGVSYEQYF
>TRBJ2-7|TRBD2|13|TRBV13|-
TGTGCCAGCAGCTTTGCGGGAGCCACCGAGCAGTACTTC
CASSFAGATEQYF
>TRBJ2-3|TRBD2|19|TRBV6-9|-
TGTGCCAGCAGTTATTATTCTCCCCAAGCGGGAGCCTACACAGATACGCAGTATTTT
CASSYYSPQAGAYTDTQYF
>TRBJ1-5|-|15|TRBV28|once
TGTGCCAGCAGATCGACAGGTTTTAGCAATCAGCCCCAGCATTTT
CASRSTGFSNQPQHF
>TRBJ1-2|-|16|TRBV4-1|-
TGCGCCAGCAGCCAAGATCGAGCGCAGGGCCGAGATGGCTACACCTTC
CASSQDRAQGRDGYTF
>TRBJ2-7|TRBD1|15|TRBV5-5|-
TGTGCCAGCAGCATAGCAAGACAGGGTTTAGACGAGCAGTACTTC
CASSIARQGLDEQYF
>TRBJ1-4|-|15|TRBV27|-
TGTGCCAGCAGTTTGGGGGGCCTATCCGAGTCGGAACTGTTTTTT
CASSLGGLSESELFF
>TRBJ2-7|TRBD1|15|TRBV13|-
TGTGCCAGCAGATCTGGGACAGGCCGATTCTACGAGCAGTACTTC
CASRSGTGRFYEQYF
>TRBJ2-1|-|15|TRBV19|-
TGTGCCAGTAGTAACTTCCGGGACTCCTACAATGAGCAGTTCTTC
CASSNFRDSYNEQFF
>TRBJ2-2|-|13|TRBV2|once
TGTGCCAGCAGTGTGGCAGTCACCGGGGAGCTGTTTTTT
CASSVAVTGELFF